The clone carrying this TCR beta chain was found once. Study processing details: Amplification of reference gene primers provided the estimated nucleated cell counts. Some clones are missing from TCRdb's copy, which holds only in-frame ones; the method was immunoSEQ multiplex PCR. V, J and clone size reflect that table, while D and trimming were determined from the DNA. In the table there are about 120,000 clones, approximately 80% of which are singletons. The data stem from a study of blood T cell repertoires in COVID-19. This TCR was recovered from a human donor in a cohort sampled during active COVID-19. Material for sequencing was peripheral blood.

CDR3 amino acids: CASSLMERGTDTQYF. The CDR3 DNA reads as TGTGCCAGCAGTCTAATGGAGCGGGGCACAGATACGCAGTATTTT. The V and J genes are TRBV6-5 and TRBJ2-3, with D possibly being TRBD2 (6 bases). The CDR3 sequence is 15 residues long. The germline V gene encodes CDR1 MNHEY and CDR2 SVGAGI. V was clipped by 5 bases and J by 1 base, with 13 bases between them.